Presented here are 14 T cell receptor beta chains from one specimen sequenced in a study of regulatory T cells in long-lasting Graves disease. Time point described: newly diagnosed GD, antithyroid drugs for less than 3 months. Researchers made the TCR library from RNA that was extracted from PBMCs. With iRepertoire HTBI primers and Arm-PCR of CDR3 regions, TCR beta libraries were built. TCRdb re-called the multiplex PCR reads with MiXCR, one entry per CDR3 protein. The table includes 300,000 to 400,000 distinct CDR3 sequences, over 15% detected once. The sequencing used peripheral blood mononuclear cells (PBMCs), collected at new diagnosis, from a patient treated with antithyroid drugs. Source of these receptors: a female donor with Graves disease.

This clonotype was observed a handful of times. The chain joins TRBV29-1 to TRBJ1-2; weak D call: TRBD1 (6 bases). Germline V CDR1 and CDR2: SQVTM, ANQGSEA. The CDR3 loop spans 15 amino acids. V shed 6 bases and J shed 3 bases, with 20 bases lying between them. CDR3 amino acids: CSVTGLTGLDYGYTF. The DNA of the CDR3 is TGCAGCGTGACGGGTTTGACAGGATTGGACTATGGCTACACCTTC.

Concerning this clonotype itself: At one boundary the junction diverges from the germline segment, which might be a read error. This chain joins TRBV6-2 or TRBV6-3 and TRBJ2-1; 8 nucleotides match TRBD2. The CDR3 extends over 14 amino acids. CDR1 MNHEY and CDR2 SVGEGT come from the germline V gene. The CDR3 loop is CASSTSGSYSEQFF. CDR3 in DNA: TGTGCCAGCAGTACTAGCGGCTCCTACAGTGAGCAGTTCTTC.

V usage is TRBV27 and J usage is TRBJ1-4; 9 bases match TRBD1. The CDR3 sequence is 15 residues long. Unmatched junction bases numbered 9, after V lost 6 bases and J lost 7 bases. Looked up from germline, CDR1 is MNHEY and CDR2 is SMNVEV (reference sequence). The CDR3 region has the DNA TGTGCCAGCAGCGCCACCGGGACAGGGCGTGAAAAACTGTTTTTT. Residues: CASSATGTGREKLFF. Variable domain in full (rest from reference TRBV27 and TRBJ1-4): EAQVTQNPRYLITVTGKKLTVTCSQNMNHEYMSWYRQDPGLGLRQIYYSMNVEVTDKGDVPEGYKVSRKEKRNFPLILESPSPNQTSLYFCASSATGTGREKLFFGSGTQLSVL.

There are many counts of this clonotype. This chain's CDR3 is CASSFGGADTQYF. The CDR3, as DNA: TGTGCCAGCAGCTTTGGGGGAGCAGATACGCAGTATTTT. The rearrangement joins TRBV11-3 to TRBJ2-3; D might be TRBD1 or TRBD2, each matching 5 bases. CDR1 and CDR2 (germline): SGHNT, YENEEA. Trimming left V 3 bases short and J 4 bases short, with 8 bases between. The CDR3 loop spans 13 amino acids.

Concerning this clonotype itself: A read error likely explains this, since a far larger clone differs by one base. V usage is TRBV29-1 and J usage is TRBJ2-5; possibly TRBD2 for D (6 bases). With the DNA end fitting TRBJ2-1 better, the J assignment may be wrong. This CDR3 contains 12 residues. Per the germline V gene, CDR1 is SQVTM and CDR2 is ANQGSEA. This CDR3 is CSVGQDYDEQFF. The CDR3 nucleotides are TGCAGCGTTGGCCAGGACTACGATGAGCAGTTCTTC.

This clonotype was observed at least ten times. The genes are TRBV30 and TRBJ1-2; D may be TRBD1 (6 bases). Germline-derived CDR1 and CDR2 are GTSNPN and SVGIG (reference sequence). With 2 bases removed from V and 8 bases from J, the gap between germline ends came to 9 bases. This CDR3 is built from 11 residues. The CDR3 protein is CAWSRRGGYTF. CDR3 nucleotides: TGTGCCTGGAGTCGTAGGGGGGGCTACACCTTC. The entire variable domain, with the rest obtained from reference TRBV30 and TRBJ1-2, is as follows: SQTIHQWPATLVQPVGSPLSLECTVEGTSNPNLYWYRQAAGRGLQLLFYSVGIGQISSEVPQNLSASRPQDRQFILSSKKLLLSDSGFYLCAWSRRGGYTFGSGTRLTVV.

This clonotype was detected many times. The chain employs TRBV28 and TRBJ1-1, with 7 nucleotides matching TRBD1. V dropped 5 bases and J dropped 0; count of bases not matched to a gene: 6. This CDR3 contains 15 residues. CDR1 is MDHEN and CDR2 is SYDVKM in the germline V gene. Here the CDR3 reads CASSPPGQLNTEAFF. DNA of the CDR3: TGTGCCAGCAGTCCTCCGGGACAGTTGAACACTGAAGCTTTCTTT.

CDR3 nucleotides: TGTGCCAGCATTTCTTTAGCGGGAGGGGAGTTCTTC. Translated, it gives CASISLAGGEFF. The J gene is TRBJ2-1, the V gene TRBV7-8; 11 bases are shared with TRBD2. The V segment lost 7 bases and the J segment 14 bases; nucleotides outside the gene matches: 7. The length of the CDR3 is 12 residues. The germline V gene has CDR1 SGHVS and CDR2 FQNEAQ.

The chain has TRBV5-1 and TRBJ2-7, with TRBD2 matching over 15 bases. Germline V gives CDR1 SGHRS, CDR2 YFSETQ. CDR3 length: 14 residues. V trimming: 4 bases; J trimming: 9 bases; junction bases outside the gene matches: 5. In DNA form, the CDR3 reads TGCGCCAGCAGCAGCGGACTAGCGGGAGGGCCGCAGTACTTC. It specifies CASSSGLAGGPQYF.

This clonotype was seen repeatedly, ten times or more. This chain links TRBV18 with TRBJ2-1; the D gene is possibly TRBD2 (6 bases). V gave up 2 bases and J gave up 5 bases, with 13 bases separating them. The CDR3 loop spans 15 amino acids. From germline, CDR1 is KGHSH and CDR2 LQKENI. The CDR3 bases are TGTGCCAGCTCACCAGACGGGAGACTCGACAATGAGCAGTTCTTC. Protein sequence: CASSPDGRLDNEQFF.

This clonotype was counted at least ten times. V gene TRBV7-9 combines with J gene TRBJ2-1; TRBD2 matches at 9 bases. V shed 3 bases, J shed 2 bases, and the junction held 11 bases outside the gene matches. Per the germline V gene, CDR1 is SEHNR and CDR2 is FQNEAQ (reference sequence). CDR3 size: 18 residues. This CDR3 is CASSFLAGSKGAYNEQFF. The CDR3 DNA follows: TGTGCCAGCAGCTTCCTAGCGGGAAGCAAGGGGGCCTACAATGAGCAGTTCTTC. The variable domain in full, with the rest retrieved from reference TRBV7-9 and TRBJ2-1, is DTGVSQNPRHKITKRGQNVTFRCDPISEHNRLYWYRQTLGQGPEFLTYFQNEAQLEKSRLLSDRFSAERPKGSFSTLEIQRTEQGDSAMYLCASSFLAGSKGAYNEQFFGPGTRLTVL.

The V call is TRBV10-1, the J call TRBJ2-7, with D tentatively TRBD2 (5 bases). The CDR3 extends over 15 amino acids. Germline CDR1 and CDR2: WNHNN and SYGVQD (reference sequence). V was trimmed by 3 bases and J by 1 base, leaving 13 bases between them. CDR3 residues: CASSESGSKSYEQYF. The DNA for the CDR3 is TGCGCCAGCAGTGAATCGGGGTCGAAATCCTACGAGCAGTACTTC.

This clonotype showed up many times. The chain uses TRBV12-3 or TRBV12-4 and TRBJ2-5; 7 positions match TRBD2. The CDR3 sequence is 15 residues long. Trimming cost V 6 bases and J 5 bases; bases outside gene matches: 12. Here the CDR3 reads CASSSIYGGEETQYF. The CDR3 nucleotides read TGTGCCAGCAGCTCCATCTATGGGGGGGAGGAGACCCAGTACTTC.

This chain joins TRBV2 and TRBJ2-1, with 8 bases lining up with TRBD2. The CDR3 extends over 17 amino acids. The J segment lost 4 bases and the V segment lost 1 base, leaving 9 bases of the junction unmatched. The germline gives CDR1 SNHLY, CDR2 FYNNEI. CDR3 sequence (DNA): TGTGCCAGCAGTGAAGAGCAGGGCGGGGGGCTGTACAATGAGCAGTTCTTC. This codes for CASSEEQGGGLYNEQFF.